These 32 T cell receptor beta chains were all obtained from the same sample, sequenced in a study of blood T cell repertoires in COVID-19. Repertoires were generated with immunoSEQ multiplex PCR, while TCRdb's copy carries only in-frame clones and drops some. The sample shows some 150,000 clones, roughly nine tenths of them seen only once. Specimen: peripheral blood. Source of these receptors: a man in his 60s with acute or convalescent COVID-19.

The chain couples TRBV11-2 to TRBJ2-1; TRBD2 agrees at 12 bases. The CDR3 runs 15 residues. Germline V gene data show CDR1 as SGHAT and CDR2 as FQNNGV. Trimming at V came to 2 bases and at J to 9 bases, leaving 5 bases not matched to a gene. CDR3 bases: TGTGCCAGCAGCTTACTAGCGGGGGGGCCAGGTGAGCAGTTCTTC. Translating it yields CASSLLAGGPGEQFF.

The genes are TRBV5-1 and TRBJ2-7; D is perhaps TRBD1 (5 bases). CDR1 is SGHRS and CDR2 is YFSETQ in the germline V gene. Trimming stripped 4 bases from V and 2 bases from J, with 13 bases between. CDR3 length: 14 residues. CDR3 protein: CASSLGQGPYEQYF. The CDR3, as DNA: TGCGCCAGCAGCCTCGGGCAGGGTCCCTACGAGCAGTACTTC.

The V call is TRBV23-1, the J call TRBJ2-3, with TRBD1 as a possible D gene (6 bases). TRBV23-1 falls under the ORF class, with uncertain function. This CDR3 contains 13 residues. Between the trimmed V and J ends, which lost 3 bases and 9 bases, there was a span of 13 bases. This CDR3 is CASSHRHRETQYF. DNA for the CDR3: TGCGCCAGCAGTCACCGACACAGGGAGACGCAGTATTTT.

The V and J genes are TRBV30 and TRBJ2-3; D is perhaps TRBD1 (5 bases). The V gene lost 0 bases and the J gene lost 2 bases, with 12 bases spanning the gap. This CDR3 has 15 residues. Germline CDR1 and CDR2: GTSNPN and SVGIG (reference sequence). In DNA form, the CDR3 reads TGTGCCTGGAGTGTACTCAGGGTGGACACAGATACGCAGTATTTT. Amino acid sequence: CAWSVLRVDTDTQYF.

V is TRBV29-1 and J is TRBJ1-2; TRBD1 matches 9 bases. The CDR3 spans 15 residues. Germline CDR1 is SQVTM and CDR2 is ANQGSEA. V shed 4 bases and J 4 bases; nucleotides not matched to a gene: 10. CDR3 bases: TGCAGCGTTGGCTCGGGACAGGGAGAGAGCTATGGCTACACCTTC. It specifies CSVGSGQGESYGYTF.

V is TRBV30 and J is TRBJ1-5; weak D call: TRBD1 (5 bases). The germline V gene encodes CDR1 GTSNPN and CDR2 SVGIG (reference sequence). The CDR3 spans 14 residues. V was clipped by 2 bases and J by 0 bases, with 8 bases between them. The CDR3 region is CAWSQGYSNQPQHF. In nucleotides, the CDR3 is TGTGCCTGGAGTCAGGGATATAGCAATCAGCCCCAGCATTTT.

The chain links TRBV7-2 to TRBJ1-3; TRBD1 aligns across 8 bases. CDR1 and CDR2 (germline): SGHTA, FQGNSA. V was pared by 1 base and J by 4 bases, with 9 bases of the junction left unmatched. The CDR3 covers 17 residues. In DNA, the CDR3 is TGTGCCAGCAGCTTAGGAATCGGCAGGGGGCCCGGAAACACCATATATTTT. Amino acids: CASSLGIGRGPGNTIYF.

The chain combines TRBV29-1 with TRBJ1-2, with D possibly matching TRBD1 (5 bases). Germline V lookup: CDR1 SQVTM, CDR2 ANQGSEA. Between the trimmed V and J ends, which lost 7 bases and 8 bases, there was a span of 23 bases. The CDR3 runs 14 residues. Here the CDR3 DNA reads TGCAGCGCCGAGGACACATACTCGATTGTCGGCTACACCTTC. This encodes CSAEDTYSIVGYTF. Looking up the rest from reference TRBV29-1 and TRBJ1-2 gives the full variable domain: SAVISQKPSRDICQRGTSLTIQCQVDSQVTMMFWYRQQPGQSLTLIATANQGSEATYESGFVIDKFPISRPNLTFSTLTVSNMSPEDSSIYLCSAEDTYSIVGYTFGSGTRLTVV.

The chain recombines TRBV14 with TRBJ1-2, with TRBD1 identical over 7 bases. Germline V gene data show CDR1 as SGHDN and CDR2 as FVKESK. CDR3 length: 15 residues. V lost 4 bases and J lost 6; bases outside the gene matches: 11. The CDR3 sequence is CASSRVRGGVDGYTF. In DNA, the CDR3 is TGTGCCAGCAGCCGAGTTAGAGGGGGCGTGGATGGCTACACCTTC.

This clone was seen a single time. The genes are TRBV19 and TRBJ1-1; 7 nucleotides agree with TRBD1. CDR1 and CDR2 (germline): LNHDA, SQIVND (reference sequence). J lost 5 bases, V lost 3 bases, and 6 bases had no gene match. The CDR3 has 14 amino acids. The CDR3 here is CASSMGTALTEAFF. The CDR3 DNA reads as TGTGCCAGTAGTATGGGGACAGCCTTAACTGAAGCTTTCTTT.

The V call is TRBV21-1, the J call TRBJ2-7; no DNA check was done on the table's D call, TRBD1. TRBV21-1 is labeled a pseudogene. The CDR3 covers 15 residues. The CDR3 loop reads CASSRTRQGSGEQYF. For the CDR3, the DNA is TGTGCCAGCAGCAGAACCCGACAGGGGTCTGGCGAGCAGTACTTC.

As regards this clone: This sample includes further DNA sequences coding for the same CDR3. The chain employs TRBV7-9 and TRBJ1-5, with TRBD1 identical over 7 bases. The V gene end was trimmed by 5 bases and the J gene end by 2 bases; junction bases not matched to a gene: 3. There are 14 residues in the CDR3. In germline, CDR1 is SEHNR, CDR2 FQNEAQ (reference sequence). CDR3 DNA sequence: TGTGCCAGCAGCCTTCAGGGGGGCAATCAGCCCCAGCATTTT. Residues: CASSLQGGNQPQHF.

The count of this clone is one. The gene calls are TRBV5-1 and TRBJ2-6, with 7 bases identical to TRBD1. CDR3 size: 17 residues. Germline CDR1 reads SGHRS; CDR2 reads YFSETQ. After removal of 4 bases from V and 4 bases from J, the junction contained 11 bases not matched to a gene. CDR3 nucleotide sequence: TGCGCCAGCAGCATGACAGGGTTACTGGAAGGGGCCAACGTCCTGACTTTC. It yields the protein CASSMTGLLEGANVLTF. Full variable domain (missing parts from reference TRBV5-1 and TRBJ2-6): KAGVTQTPRYLIKTRGQQVTLSCSPISGHRSVSWYQQTPGQGLQFLFEYFSETQRNKGNFPGRFSGRQFSNSRSEMNVSTLELGDSALYLCASSMTGLLEGANVLTFGAGSRLTVL.

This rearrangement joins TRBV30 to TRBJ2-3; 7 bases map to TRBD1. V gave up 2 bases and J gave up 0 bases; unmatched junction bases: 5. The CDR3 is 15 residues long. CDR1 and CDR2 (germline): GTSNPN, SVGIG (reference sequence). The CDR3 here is CAWSSGTASTDTQYF. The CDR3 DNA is TGTGCCTGGAGTAGTGGGACAGCGAGCACAGATACGCAGTATTTT.

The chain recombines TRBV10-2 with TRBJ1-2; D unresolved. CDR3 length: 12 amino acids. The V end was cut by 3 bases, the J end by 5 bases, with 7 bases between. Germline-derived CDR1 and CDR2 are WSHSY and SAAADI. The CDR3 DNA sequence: TGCGCCAGCAGTGACCGTAGTTATGGCTACACCTTC. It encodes CASSDRSYGYTF.

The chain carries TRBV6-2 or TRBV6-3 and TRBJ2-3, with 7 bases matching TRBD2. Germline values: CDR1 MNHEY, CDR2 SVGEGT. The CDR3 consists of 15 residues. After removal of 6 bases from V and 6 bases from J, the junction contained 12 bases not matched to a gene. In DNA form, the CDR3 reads TGTGCCAGCAGCTCTAGCGGAGTGAGTGGGGATACGCAGTATTTT. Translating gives CASSSSGVSGDTQYF.

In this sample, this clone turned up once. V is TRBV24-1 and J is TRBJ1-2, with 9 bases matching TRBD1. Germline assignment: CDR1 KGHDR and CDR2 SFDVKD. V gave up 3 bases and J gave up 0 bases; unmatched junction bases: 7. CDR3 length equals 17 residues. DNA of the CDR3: TGTGCCACCAGTGATCGGACAGGGGACTTCTCTAACTATGGCTACACCTTC. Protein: CATSDRTGDFSNYGYTF.

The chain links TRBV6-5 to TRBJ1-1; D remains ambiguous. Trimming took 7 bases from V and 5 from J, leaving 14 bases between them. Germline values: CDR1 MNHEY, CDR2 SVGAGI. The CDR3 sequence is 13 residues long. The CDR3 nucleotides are TGTGCCAGCATCGGTGGAGTGTGGACTGAAGCTTTCTTT. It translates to CASIGGVWTEAFF.

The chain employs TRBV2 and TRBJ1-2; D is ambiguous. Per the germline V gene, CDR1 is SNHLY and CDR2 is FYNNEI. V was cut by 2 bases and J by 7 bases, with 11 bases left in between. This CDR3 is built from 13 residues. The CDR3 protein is CASSEWEGGGYTF. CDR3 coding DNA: TGTGCCAGCAGTGAATGGGAGGGAGGTGGCTACACCTTC.

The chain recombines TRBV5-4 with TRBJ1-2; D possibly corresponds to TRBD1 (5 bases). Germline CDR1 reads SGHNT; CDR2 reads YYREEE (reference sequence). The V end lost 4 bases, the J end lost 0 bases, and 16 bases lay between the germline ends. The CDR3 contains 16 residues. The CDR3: CASSEEFRVPNYGYTF. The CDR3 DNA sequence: TGTGCCAGCAGCGAAGAGTTCAGGGTCCCTAACTATGGCTACACCTTC.

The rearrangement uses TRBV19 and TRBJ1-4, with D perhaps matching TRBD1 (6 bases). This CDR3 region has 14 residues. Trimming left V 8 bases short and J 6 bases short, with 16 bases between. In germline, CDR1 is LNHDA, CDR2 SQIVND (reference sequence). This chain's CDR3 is CASGRGTLHEKLFF. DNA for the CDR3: TGTGCCAGTGGGAGGGGGACACTTCATGAAAAACTGTTTTTT.

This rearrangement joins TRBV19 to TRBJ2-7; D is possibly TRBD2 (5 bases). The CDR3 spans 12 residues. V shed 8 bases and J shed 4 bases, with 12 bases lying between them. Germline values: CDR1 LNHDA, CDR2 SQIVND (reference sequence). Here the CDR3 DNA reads TGTGCCAGTCTTCGGGAAAGATACGAGCAGTACTTC. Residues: CASLRERYEQYF.

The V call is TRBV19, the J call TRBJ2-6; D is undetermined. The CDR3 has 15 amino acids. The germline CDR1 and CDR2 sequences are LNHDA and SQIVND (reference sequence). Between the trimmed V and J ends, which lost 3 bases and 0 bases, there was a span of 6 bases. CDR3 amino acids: CASSIMASGANVLTF. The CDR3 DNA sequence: TGTGCCAGTAGTATTATGGCCTCTGGGGCCAACGTCCTGACTTTC.

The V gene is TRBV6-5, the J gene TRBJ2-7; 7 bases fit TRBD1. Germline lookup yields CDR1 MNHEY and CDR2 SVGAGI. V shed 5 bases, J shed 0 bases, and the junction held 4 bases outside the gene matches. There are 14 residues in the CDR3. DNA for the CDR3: TGTGCCAGCAGTAGGGGGCTGAGCTCCTACGAGCAGTACTTC. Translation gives CASSRGLSSYEQYF.

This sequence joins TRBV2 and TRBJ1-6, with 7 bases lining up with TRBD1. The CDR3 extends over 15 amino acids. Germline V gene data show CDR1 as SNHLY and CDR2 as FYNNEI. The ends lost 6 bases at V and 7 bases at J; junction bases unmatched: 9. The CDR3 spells CASRVTGMLNSPLHF. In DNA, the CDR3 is TGTGCCAGCAGGGTGACAGGGATGTTGAATTCACCCCTCCACTTT.

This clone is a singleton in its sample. DNA of the CDR3: TGTGCCAGCAGTGTTCTCGAGGGGGTTTCACCCCTCCACTTT. Translation gives CASSVLEGVSPLHF. The rearrangement joins TRBV2 to TRBJ1-6; D is perhaps TRBD1 (6 bases). The CDR3 length is 14 residues. Germline V gives CDR1 SNHLY, CDR2 FYNNEI. The V gene lost 4 bases and the J gene lost 9 bases, with 13 bases spanning the gap.

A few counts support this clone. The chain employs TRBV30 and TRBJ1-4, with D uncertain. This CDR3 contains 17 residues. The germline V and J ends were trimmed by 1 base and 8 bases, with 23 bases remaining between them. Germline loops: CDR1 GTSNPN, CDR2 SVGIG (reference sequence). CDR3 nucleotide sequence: TGTGCCTGGAGTGGAACCGGGGAGTTTACTTCGGTGGAAAAACTGTTTTTT. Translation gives CAWSGTGEFTSVEKLFF.

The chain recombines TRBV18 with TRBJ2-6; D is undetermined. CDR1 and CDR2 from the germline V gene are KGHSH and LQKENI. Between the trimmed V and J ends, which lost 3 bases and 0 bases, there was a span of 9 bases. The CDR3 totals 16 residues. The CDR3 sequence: CASSPRYSSGANVLTF. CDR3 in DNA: TGTGCCAGCTCACCTCGTTACTCCTCTGGGGCCAACGTCCTGACTTTC.

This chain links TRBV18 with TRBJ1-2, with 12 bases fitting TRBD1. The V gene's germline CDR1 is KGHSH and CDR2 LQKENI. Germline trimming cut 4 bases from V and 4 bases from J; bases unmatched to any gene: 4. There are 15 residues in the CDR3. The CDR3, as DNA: TGTGCCAGCTCACGGGACAGGGGGCGTGTCTATGGCTACACCTTC. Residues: CASSRDRGRVYGYTF.

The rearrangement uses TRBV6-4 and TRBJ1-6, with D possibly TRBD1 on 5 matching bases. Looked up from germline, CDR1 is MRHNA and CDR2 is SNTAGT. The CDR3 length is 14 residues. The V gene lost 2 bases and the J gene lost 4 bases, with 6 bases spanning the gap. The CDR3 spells CASSDRGYNSPLHF. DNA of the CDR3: TGTGCCAGCAGTGACCGGGGGTATAATTCACCCCTCCACTTT.

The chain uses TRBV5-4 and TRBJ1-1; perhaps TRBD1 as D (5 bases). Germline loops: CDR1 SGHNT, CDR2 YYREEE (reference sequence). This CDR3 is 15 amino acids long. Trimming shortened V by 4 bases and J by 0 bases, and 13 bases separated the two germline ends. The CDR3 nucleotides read TGTGCCAGCAGCCCTGGCGGGGCCATGAACACTGAAGCTTTCTTT. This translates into CASSPGGAMNTEAFF.

The CDR3 DNA follows: TGTGCCAGCAGCCCACCGTTGGGACACTTTAATTCACCCCTCCACTTT. Translating gives CASSPPLGHFNSPLHF. The rearrangement links TRBV7-8 to TRBJ1-6, with D possibly being TRBD1 (6 bases). V was clipped by 5 bases and J by 6 bases, with 17 bases between them. CDR3 length equals 16 residues. Germline assignment: CDR1 SGHVS and CDR2 FQNEAQ.